The clone carrying this T cell receptor (beta chain) was seen repeatedly, ten times or more. The record originates from a study of molecular identifiers for immune sequencing clone quantification. The authors gated naive CD8 T cells as CD8+CD4-CCR7+CD45RA+ for sorting. The germline V gene has CDR1 SGHRS and CDR2 YFSETQ. The CDR3 extends over 12 amino acids. V was trimmed by 3 bases and J by 2 bases, leaving 5 bases between them. TCRdb fed the PCR reads into MiXCR, producing one record per CDR3 protein. The data hold around 65,000 distinct CDR3 sequences, with roughly 20% observed a single time. The sequence came from a human donor in good health. Some libraries in this study had Jurkat cell RNA spiked in. The V and J genes are TRBV5-1 and TRBJ2-5; D gene unclear. The sequenced material came from naive CD8+ T cells from blood, with Jurkat cell RNA spiked in. The subset here: FACS-sorted CD8+CD4-CCR7+CD45RA+ naive T cells. The CDR3 DNA reads as TGCGCCAGCAGCTGGGAACAAGAGACCCAGTACTTC. The encoded protein is CASSWEQETQYF.